The 13 T cell receptor beta chains below were found in one sample sequenced in a study of T cell changes during pregnancy in multiple sclerosis. The table came from immunoSEQ multiplex PCR; TCRdb's copy has only in-frame clones and leaves some out. Here the sample spans around 72,000 clones, 80% to 95% being singletons. Specimen: CD4+ T cells from peripheral blood mononuclear cells, collected before pregnancy. Every receptor here comes from a female donor with multiple sclerosis, enrolled in a pregnancy study.

The J gene is TRBJ2-1, the V gene TRBV19, with D perhaps matching TRBD1 (5 bases). CDR3 length: 11 residues. V lost 4 bases and J 9 bases, leaving 7 bases between the germline ends. Germline CDR1 LNHDA, CDR2 SQIVND (reference sequence). CDR3 protein: CASSTGIEQFF. DNA for the CDR3: TGTGCCAGTAGTACAGGGATTGAGCAGTTCTTC.

The V gene is TRBV7-8, the J gene TRBJ1-2; D remains ambiguous. The germline V and J ends were trimmed by 1 base and 6 bases, with 21 bases remaining between them. Per the germline V gene, CDR1 is SGHVS and CDR2 is FQNEAQ. The CDR3 sequence is 17 residues long. Here the CDR3 DNA reads TGTGCCAGCAGCTTAGTAAGGCAGTCAGAACGGAGAAATGGCTACACCTTC. This encodes CASSLVRQSERRNGYTF.

The chain has TRBV19 and TRBJ2-1; the match to TRBD1 covers 7 bases. Germline V gene sequence: CDR1 LNHDA, CDR2 SQIVND (reference sequence). V dropped 3 bases and J dropped 8; count of bases not matched to a gene: 22. The CDR3 contains 19 residues. The CDR3 nucleotides read TGTGCCAGTAGTATTTGGTTCCTAGGGTCGACAGGGTATGAGGATGAGCAGTTCTTC. Translating gives CASSIWFLGSTGYEDEQFF. Combining the CDR3 with reference TRBV19 and TRBJ2-1 gives the whole variable domain DGGITQSPKYLFRKEGQNVTLSCEQNLNHDAMYWYRQDPGQGLRLIYYSQIVNDFQKGDIAEGYSVSREKKESFPLTVTSAQKNPTAFYLCASSIWFLGSTGYEDEQFFGPGTRLTVL.

This clone was picked up one time. This chain uses TRBV5-1 with TRBJ2-7; possibly TRBD2 for D (6 bases). In germline, CDR1 is SGHRS, CDR2 YFSETQ. The CDR3 spans 15 residues. Trimming cost V 4 bases and J 5 bases, with 19 bases left between them. The CDR3 DNA reads as TGCGCCAGCAGCCGCGCCATTCAGGGACTGGACGAGCAGTACTTC. Amino acids: CASSRAIQGLDEQYF.

This chain connects TRBV2 to TRBJ2-7; D ambiguous. CDR1 is SNHLY and CDR2 is FYNNEI in the germline V gene. The length of the CDR3 is 13 residues. V shed 6 bases and J shed 0 bases, with 9 bases lying between them. For the CDR3, the DNA is TGTGCCAGCAGAATAATGAGCTCCTACGAGCAGTACTTC. This encodes CASRIMSSYEQYF.

The chain couples TRBV5-1 to TRBJ1-4; 7 nucleotides align to TRBD1. CDR3 length: 15 residues. After removal of 0 bases from V and 7 bases from J, the junction contained 6 bases not matched to a gene. CDR1 SGHRS and CDR2 YFSETQ come from the germline V gene. CDR3 coding DNA: TGCGCCAGCAGCTTGGCTACAGGGGAACGTGAAAAACTGTTTTTT. Encoded protein: CASSLATGEREKLFF. Full variable domain (outside the CDR3, taken from reference TRBV5-1 and TRBJ1-4): KAGVTQTPRYLIKTRGQQVTLSCSPISGHRSVSWYQQTPGQGLQFLFEYFSETQRNKGNFPGRFSGRQFSNSRSEMNVSTLELGDSALYLCASSLATGEREKLFFGSGTQLSVL.

V is TRBV6-1 and J is TRBJ2-7; D possibly corresponds to TRBD2 (5 bases). The V end was cut by 4 bases, the J end by 3 bases, with 10 bases between. Germline CDR1 and CDR2: MNHNS and SASEGT. CDR3 length: 13 residues. CDR3 protein: CASSAGFVYEQYF. The CDR3 DNA reads TGTGCCAGCAGTGCGGGGTTTGTCTACGAGCAGTACTTC.

The chain recombines TRBV5-1 with TRBJ1-2; 7 bases are shared with TRBD1. CDR1 SGHRS and CDR2 YFSETQ come from the germline V gene. The CDR3 length is 13 residues. V gave up 2 bases and J gave up 4 bases; unmatched junction bases: 2. The CDR3 DNA reads as TGCGCCAGCAGCTTCGACAGGGCCTATGGCTACACCTTC. It translates to CASSFDRAYGYTF.

The chain is built from TRBV27 and TRBJ2-7; D is possibly TRBD1 (5 bases). Per germline, CDR1 MNHEY and CDR2 SMNVEV (reference sequence). The CDR3 is 13 residues long. V lost 5 bases to trimming and J lost 0 bases, with 8 bases between them. Written as DNA, the CDR3 is TGTGCCAGCAGTATGGACATCTCCTACGAGCAGTACTTC. Amino acid sequence: CASSMDISYEQYF.

This chain connects TRBV4-2 to TRBJ1-2; 7 nucleotides agree with TRBD1. V lost 3 bases to trimming and J lost 6 bases; unmatched junction nucleotides: 13. Germline assignment: CDR1 LGHNA and CDR2 YNFKEQ. The CDR3 length is 16 residues. The CDR3 sequence is CASSHRNTGTADGYTF. The DNA for the CDR3 is TGTGCCAGCAGCCACCGAAACACCGGGACAGCTGATGGCTACACCTTC.

The chain uses TRBV5-6 and TRBJ1-3; the match to TRBD1 covers 10 bases. This CDR3 spans 13 amino acids. V shed 4 bases, J shed 8 bases, and the junction held 3 bases outside the gene matches. The germline gives CDR1 SGHDT, CDR2 YYEEEE. CDR3: CASSRGQGDTIYF. The CDR3 DNA sequence: TGTGCCAGCAGCCGAGGACAGGGGGACACCATATATTTT.

V usage is TRBV27 and J usage is TRBJ2-3, with TRBD1 matching 7 bases. Germline V gene lookup returns CDR1 MNHEY and CDR2 SMNVEV (reference sequence). The J segment lost 8 bases and the V segment lost 6 bases, leaving 17 bases of the junction unmatched. CDR3 length: 16 residues. CDR3 in DNA: TGTGCCAGCAGCGTACGACAGGGATCGACAACGGGTACGCAGTATTTT. Amino acid sequence: CASSVRQGSTTGTQYF.

The chain is built from TRBV7-2 and TRBJ1-2; unclear D gene. Germline CDR1 and CDR2: SGHTA and FQGNSA. V lost 1 base and J lost 1, with 7 bases in between. This CDR3 has 14 amino acids. The CDR3 DNA is TGTGCCAGCAGCTTAGGGCCCAGTAACTATGGCTACACCTTC. This gives the protein CASSLGPSNYGYTF.